This is a list of T cell receptor beta chains from one sample in a study of technical replicates of blood from several donors. Repertoires were generated with immunoSEQ multiplex PCR, while TCRdb's copy carries only in-frame clones and drops some. The sample records 65,000 to 90,000 clones, 93% being singletons. Sequencing was done on a sample of T cells isolated from PBMCs. The receptors come from a human donor in good health. CDR3s include the opening cysteine and the closing phenylalanine or tryptophan. D genes are given only for firm matches. Size is omitted from some rows. Given values are once, few, many or a class for expanded clones.

V gene: TRBV15
D gene: NA
J gene: TRBJ2-3
clone size: NA
CDR3 DNA: TGTGCCACCAGCAGAGAAAGACAGGGACTAGTCGTGGGCACAGATACGCAGTATTTT
CDR3 protein: CATSRERQGLVVGTDTQYF

V gene: TRBV28
D gene: NA
J gene: TRBJ1-5
clone size: NA
CDR3 DNA: TGTGCCAGCCGTCAGGGAAGCCAGCCCCAGCATTTT
CDR3 protein: CASRQGSQPQHF

V gene: TRBV28
D gene: TRBD1
J gene: TRBJ1-2
clone size: NA
CDR3 DNA: TGTGCCCTACAAGACAGGGACCACTATGGCTACACCTTC
CDR3 protein: CALQDRDHYGYTF

V gene: TRBV4-1
D gene: NA
J gene: TRBJ2-4
clone size: NA
CDR3 DNA: TGCGCCAGCAGCCAAGACAGAGGGATGGCCAAAAACATTCAGTACTTC
CDR3 protein: CASSQDRGMAKNIQYF

V gene: TRBV29-1
D gene: NA
J gene: TRBJ2-1
clone size: NA
CDR3 DNA: TGCAGCGTTGTATATGGAGCCAACTCGGGCAATGAGCAGTTCTTC
CDR3 protein: CSVVYGANSGNEQFF

V gene: TRBV6-1
D gene: NA
J gene: TRBJ1-2
clone size: NA
CDR3 DNA: TGTGCCAGCAGTGAAGGGGCAAATGGCTACACCTTC
CDR3 protein: CASSEGANGYTF

V gene: TRBV6-5
D gene: TRBD2
J gene: TRBJ2-5
clone size: NA
CDR3 DNA: TGTGCCAGCAGCTCCAAGACTAGCTTCCAAGAGACCCAGTACTTC
CDR3 protein: CASSSKTSFQETQYF

V gene: TRBV6-5
D gene: NA
J gene: TRBJ2-7
clone size: NA
CDR3 DNA: TGTGCCAGCAAGTCGAGCGGCTACGAGCAGTACTTC
CDR3 protein: CASKSSGYEQYF

V gene: TRBV9
D gene: TRBD1
J gene: TRBJ2-1
clone size: NA
CDR3 DNA: TGTGCCAGCAGCGGAAACAGGGGGCGCAGGAATGAGCAGTTCTTC
CDR3 protein: CASSGNRGRRNEQFF

V gene: TRBV10-3
D gene: NA
J gene: TRBJ1-1
clone size: NA
CDR3 DNA: TGTGCCATCAGTGACAGGGGAATGAACACTGAAGCTTTCTTT
CDR3 protein: CAISDRGMNTEAFF

V gene: TRBV11-3
D gene: TRBD1
J gene: TRBJ1-1
clone size: NA
CDR3 DNA: TGTGCCAGCAGCTTATTAGGGACAGGTAACACTGAAGCTTTCTTT
CDR3 protein: CASSLLGTGNTEAFF

V gene: TRBV11-2
D gene: TRBD2
J gene: TRBJ2-1
clone size: NA
CDR3 DNA: TGTGCCAGCTCCCCGGTCCTAGCGGGGCACAATGAGCAGTTCTTC
CDR3 protein: CASSPVLAGHNEQFF

V gene: TRBV11-2
D gene: TRBD2
J gene: TRBJ2-7
clone size: NA
CDR3 DNA: TGTGCCAGCACCTCGACTAGCGGTAGGGTGTACGAGCAGTACTTC
CDR3 protein: CASTSTSGRVYEQYF

V gene: TRBV9
D gene: NA
J gene: TRBJ2-5
clone size: once
CDR3 DNA: TGTGCCAGCAGCGTAGACGGGGGAGAGACCCAGTACTTC
CDR3 protein: CASSVDGGETQYF

V gene: TRBV5-1
D gene: NA
J gene: TRBJ2-7
clone size: NA
CDR3 DNA: TGCGCCAGCAGCTTGGGGGGCTATGAGCAGTACTTC
CDR3 protein: CASSLGGYEQYF

V gene: TRBV30
D gene: TRBD2
J gene: TRBJ2-1
clone size: NA
CDR3 DNA: TGTGCCTGGGCGGGGGGACAAACGGTCGTGCAGTTCTTC
CDR3 protein: CAWAGGQTVVQFF

V gene: TRBV5-4
D gene: NA
J gene: TRBJ2-5
clone size: NA
CDR3 DNA: TGTGCCAGCAGCCGCCGACAGTACCAAGAGACCCAGTACTTC
CDR3 protein: CASSRRQYQETQYF

V gene: TRBV11-1
D gene: NA
J gene: TRBJ1-6
clone size: NA
CDR3 DNA: TGTGCCAGCAGCTTAGACAGGCTTAATTCACCCCTCCACTTT
CDR3 protein: CASSLDRLNSPLHF

V gene: TRBV2
D gene: TRBD1
J gene: TRBJ2-2
clone size: NA
CDR3 DNA: TGTGCCACCCCTCTACCGGGACAGGAGAAGAACACCGGGGAGCTGTTTTTT
CDR3 protein: CATPLPGQEKNTGELFF

V gene: TRBV6-1
D gene: NA
J gene: TRBJ1-1
clone size: NA
CDR3 DNA: TGTGCCAGCAGCGGCAGGGTGAACACTGAAGCTTTCTTT
CDR3 protein: CASSGRVNTEAFF

V gene: TRBV28
D gene: NA
J gene: TRBJ2-3
clone size: NA
CDR3 DNA: TGTGCCAGCAGTTTTAGGGGGTCAGATACGCAGTATTTT
CDR3 protein: CASSFRGSDTQYF

V gene: TRBV2
D gene: TRBD1
J gene: TRBJ2-2
clone size: once
CDR3 DNA: TGTGCCAGCAGGGCGGGACAGGGCTTGACCGGGGAGCTGTTTTTT
CDR3 protein: CASRAGQGLTGELFF

V gene: TRBV6-6
D gene: NA
J gene: TRBJ1-2
clone size: NA
CDR3 DNA: TGTGCCAGCAGTTACGACGGGAACTATGGCTACACCTTC
CDR3 protein: CASSYDGNYGYTF

V gene: TRBV14
D gene: NA
J gene: TRBJ1-2
clone size: once
CDR3 DNA: TGTGCCAGCTCTGACGACGACTCAGGGGCCTATGGCTACACCTTC
CDR3 protein: CASSDDDSGAYGYTF

V gene: TRBV2
D gene: TRBD1
J gene: TRBJ1-5
clone size: NA
CDR3 DNA: TGTGCCAGCAGACAGGGGGCTAGACAGCCCCAGCATTTT
CDR3 protein: CASRQGARQPQHF

V gene: TRBV28
D gene: NA
J gene: TRBJ1-2
clone size: NA
CDR3 DNA: TGTGCCAGCAGTCCCCCTCGGGGCTATGGCTACACCTTC
CDR3 protein: CASSPPRGYGYTF

V gene: TRBV6-5
D gene: TRBD1
J gene: TRBJ1-5
clone size: NA
CDR3 DNA: TGTGCCAGCCGACAGGGGAATCAGCCCCAGCATTTT
CDR3 protein: CASRQGNQPQHF

V gene: TRBV4-2
D gene: NA
J gene: TRBJ2-2
clone size: NA
CDR3 DNA: TGTGCCAGCAGCCAAGACTCCCTTAACACCGGGGAGCTGTTTTTT
CDR3 protein: CASSQDSLNTGELFF

V gene: TRBV6-4
D gene: TRBD2
J gene: TRBJ2-1
clone size: NA
CDR3 DNA: TGTGCCAGCAGTGACTCGCCCGGGACTAGTGCCGTAGATGGGCAGTTCTTC
CDR3 protein: CASSDSPGTSAVDGQFF